This TCR beta chain was captured in a study of T-cell reconstitution after alpha-beta-depleted transplantation in children. J was trimmed by 1 base and V by 6 bases; bases with no gene match: 2. Germline V CDR1 and CDR2: ENHRY, SYGVKD. The CDR3 covers 14 residues. Library preparation (for TCRbeta) was performed with unique molecular identifiers. TCRdb reprocessed the PCR reads with MiXCR, giving one entry per CDR3 protein. The table has approximately 800,000 distinct CDR3 sequences, roughly 15% seen once. Here the sequenced sample was PBMCs, mostly from graft donor cells, taken 360 days after TCRalphabeta/CD19-depleted stem cell transplant. This TCR came from a male patient younger than 18 who had a stem cell transplant for acute lymphoblastic leukemia, so the T cells may come from the graft donor. The chain links TRBV10-3 to TRBJ2-7; 11 bases fit TRBD2. The CDR3 nucleotides are TGTGCCATCAGGGGACTAGCGGAATCCTACGAGCAGTACTTC. Its protein is CAIRGLAESYEQYF.